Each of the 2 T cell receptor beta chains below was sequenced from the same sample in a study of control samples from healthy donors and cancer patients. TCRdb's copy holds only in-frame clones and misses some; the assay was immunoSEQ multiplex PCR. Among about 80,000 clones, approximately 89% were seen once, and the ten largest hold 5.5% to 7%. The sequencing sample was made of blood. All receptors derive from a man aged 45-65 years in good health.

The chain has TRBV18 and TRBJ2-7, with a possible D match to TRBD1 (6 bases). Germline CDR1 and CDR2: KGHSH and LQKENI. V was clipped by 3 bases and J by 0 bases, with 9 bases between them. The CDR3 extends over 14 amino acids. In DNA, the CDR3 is TGTGCCAGCTCACCTGGGGACACCTCCTACGAGCAGTACTTC. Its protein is CASSPGDTSYEQYF. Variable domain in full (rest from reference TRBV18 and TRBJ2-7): NAGVMQNPRHLVRRRGQEARLRCSPMKGHSHVYWYRQLPEEGLKFMVYLQKENIIDESGMPKERFSAEFPKEGPSILRIQQVVRGDSAAYFCASSPGDTSYEQYFGPGTRLTVT.

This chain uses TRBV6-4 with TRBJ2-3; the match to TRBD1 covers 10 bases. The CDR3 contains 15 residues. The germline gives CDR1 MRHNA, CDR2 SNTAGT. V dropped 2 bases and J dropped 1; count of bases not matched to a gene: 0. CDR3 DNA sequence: TGTGCCAGCAGTGACGGGACAGGGGGCACAGATACGCAGTATTTT. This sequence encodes CASSDGTGGTDTQYF.